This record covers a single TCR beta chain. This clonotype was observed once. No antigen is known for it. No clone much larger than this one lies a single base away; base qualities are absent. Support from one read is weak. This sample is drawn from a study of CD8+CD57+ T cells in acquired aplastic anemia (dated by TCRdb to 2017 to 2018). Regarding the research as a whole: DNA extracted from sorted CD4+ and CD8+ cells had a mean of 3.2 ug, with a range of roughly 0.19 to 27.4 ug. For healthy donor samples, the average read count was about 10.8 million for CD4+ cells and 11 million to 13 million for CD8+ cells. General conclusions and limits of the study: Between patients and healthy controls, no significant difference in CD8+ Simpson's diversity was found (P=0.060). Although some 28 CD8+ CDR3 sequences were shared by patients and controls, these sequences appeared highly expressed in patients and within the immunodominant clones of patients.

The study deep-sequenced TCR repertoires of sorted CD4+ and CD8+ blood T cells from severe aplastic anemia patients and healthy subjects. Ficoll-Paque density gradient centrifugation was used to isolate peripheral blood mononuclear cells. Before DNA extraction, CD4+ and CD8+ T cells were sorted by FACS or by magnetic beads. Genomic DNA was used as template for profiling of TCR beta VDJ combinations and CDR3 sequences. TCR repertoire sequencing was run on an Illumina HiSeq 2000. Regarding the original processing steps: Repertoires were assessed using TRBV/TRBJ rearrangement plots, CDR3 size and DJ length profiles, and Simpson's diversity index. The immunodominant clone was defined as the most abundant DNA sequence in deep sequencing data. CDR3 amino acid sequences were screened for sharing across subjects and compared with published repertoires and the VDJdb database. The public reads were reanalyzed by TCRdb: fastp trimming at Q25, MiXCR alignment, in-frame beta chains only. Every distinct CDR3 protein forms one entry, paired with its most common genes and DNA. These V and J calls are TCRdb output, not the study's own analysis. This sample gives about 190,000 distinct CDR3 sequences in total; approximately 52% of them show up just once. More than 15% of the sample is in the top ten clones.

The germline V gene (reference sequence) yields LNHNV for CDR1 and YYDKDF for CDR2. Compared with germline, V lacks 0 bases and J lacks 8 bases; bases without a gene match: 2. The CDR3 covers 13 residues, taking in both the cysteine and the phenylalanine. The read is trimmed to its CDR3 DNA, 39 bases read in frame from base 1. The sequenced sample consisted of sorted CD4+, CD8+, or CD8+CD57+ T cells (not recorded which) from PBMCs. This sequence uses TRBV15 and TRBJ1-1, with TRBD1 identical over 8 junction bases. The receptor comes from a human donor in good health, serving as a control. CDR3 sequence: CATSRERTGEAFF. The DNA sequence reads TGTGCCACCAGCAGAGAACGGACAGGGGAAGCTTTCTTT.